This TCR beta chain was recorded in a study of cytomegalovirus exposure and HLA in healthy donors. Overall study context: Genetic ancestry analysis placed approximately 78% of the 300 to 500 donors that were genotyped in the Caucasian-associated cluster. Whole-study findings and limits: According to the study, around 150 TCR beta chains were cytomegalovirus-associated. V segments that were indistinguishable, TRBV6-2 and TRBV6-3 among them, were omitted from analysis.

PCR amplification relied on 60 Vbeta primers (plus 13 Jbeta primers). Sequencing was performed with immunoSEQ multiplex PCR; in TCRdb, only in-frame clones are kept and a portion is missing. Of some 170,000 clones listed, around four fifths are singletons. Worth noting for this clone: What it recognizes is unknown.

The V gene's germline CDR1 is KGHSH and CDR2 LQKENI. The CDR3 consists of 15 residues. The ends were cut back, 5 bases at V and 6 bases at J, with 17 bases in the middle. J is TRBJ2-1 and V is TRBV18; weak D call: TRBD1 (6 bases). This sequence was found in a woman aged 50 to 60 in good health and CMV-seronegative. Sample: PBMCs. CDR3 residues: CASSVRDKVSNEQFF. The CDR3 DNA is TGTGCCAGCTCAGTCCGGGACAAGGTCTCCAATGAGCAGTTCTTC. Drawing the rest from reference TRBV18 and TRBJ2-1, the complete variable domain is NAGVMQNPRHLVRRRGQEARLRCSPMKGHSHVYWYRQLPEEGLKFMVYLQKENIIDESGMPKERFSAEFPKEGPSILRIQQVVRGDSAAYFCASSVRDKVSNEQFFGPGTRLTVL.